This TCR beta chain was captured by sequencing in a study of T cell responses to AZD1222 COVID-19 vaccine. Whole-study findings and limits: Spike as a whole was targeted by vaccine-associated CD4 TCRs, dominant at 160-218 and 743-854. Clonal diversity may have been underestimated in mostly white British donors. The breadth and depth of Spike-specific TCRs increased once two AZD1222 doses had been given.

The repertoire was sequenced with immunoSEQ multiplex PCR; TCRdb's copy has only in-frame clones and lacks some. The top ten clones hold 2% to 3% of a sample with roughly 120,000 clones, around 87% of them seen once. Researchers grouped second doses given at about 4 or about 12 weeks into one pool. The CDR3 contains 16 residues. Germline V gene sequence: CDR1 MNHEY, CDR2 SVGAGI. J lost 3 bases, V lost 2 bases, and 6 bases had no gene match. As to this clone: Its antigen is undetermined.

The sample consisted of peripheral blood, taken 28 days after the second AZD1222 dose. The chain links TRBV6-5 to TRBJ2-2; 7 nucleotides align to TRBD2. The sequence derives from an adult who received the AZD1222 COVID-19 vaccine. CDR3 sequence: CASSYPGGRDTGELFF. The CDR3 bases are TGTGCCAGCAGTTACCCTGGGGGGAGGGACACCGGGGAGCTGTTTTTT.